The following is a TCR beta chain sequence with its context. The antigen remains undetermined. Profiled with immunoSEQ multiplex PCR; TCRdb holds only in-frame clones, not every one. In the table there are 250,000 to 350,000 clones, around 69% of which are singletons. The record originates from a study of cytotoxic CD8 clonotypes in ibrutinib-treated CLL. On the study more broadly: With a range of 6 to 36, the median treatment time before response samples were taken was approximately 11 months. Study-wide findings and caveats: Public clonotypes proved infrequent, and on treatment they shrank or remained steady.

CDR1 is ENHRY and CDR2 is SYGVKD in the germline V gene. This CDR3 contains 13 residues. V dropped 0 bases and J dropped 5 bases, with 5 bases sitting between them. This specimen consisted of PBMCs, obtained at disease progression, from a patient treated with ibrutinib. The rearrangement joins TRBV10-3 to TRBJ2-1; no reliable D call. The TCR sequence derives from a human donor with chronic lymphocytic leukemia. The CDR3 sequence: CAISESLHNEQFF. The CDR3 nucleotides are TGTGCCATCAGTGAGTCACTACACAATGAGCAGTTCTTC.